This T cell receptor (beta chain) was documented in a study of T-cell memory formation after mild COVID-19. With respect to this clonotype: Its antigen is not known.

V was pared by 4 bases and J by 2 bases, with 16 bases between. This CDR3 is built from 15 residues. CDR1 DFQATT and CDR2 SNEGSKA come from the germline V gene (reference sequence). Regarding the study as a whole: Pre-infection memory carried some responding clones, suggesting that cross-reactive memory joined. Among clones contracting day 15 to 85, CD4/CD8 was balanced, whereas later expanders leaned CD4+. The study found contracting CD4+ clones mainly in CM and EM and contracting CD8+ clones in EMRA.

Constant-segment primers were used for 5'RACE, and the resulting TCR alpha and TCR beta cDNA libraries carried sample barcodes and UMIs. TCRdb re-derived calls from the 5' RACE reads in MiXCR, one entry per CDR3 protein. The sample records hundreds of thousands of distinct CDR3 sequences, roughly 18% being singletons. This TCR was sampled from an adult woman who had mild COVID-19 (a few samples of this study predate the infection). Cell type and time point are not known. The chain has TRBV20-1 and TRBJ2-3, with D perhaps being TRBD1 or TRBD2 (5 bases each). The sample was PBMCs or a T cell subset sorted from them (not recorded which). CDR3 nucleotide sequence: TGCAGTGCTACCGGGACCGCCGTTCTCACAGATACGCAGTATTTT. Residues: CSATGTAVLTDTQYF.